This TCR beta chain was captured in a study of T cell responses to AZD1222 COVID-19 vaccine (dated by TCRdb to about 2021). Regarding the complete study: TCR sequencing was performed for over 230 trial participants, of whom around 200 were given two doses of AZD1222 and about 25 were given two doses of MenACWY control vaccine. Enrollment into the trials was organized by age into subgroups of 18-55, 56-69 and 70-plus years, and those subgroups contained 148, 28 and 57 TCR-sequenced participants, respectively.

CDR3 length: 15 amino acids, cysteine to phenylalanine. The kept DNA is CDR3 alone, 45 bases in frame from the first base. The germline V gene (reference sequence) gives CDR1 as LNHDA and CDR2 as SQIVND. The V and J ends are trimmed by 1 base and 3 bases, leaving 10 bases between them. This clone occurred once. It lacks a known antigen. Base qualities are not provided; no much larger clone lies one nucleotide away. General study outcomes and caveats: Conclusions about previously exposed vaccinees are limited, since just five or six AZD1222 recipients were seropositive for SARS-CoV-2 at baseline. Reportedly, close to half of the unique spike-specific TCRs recognized epitopes lying outside the regions that are mutated in the B.1.351 and B.1.1.7 variants. Because no day 14 peak-response samples were available, repertoires were characterized only after the peak T cell response. Spike-specific TCR breadth and depth rose significantly after two AZD1222 doses compared with day 0 and with MenACWY recipients. The whole spike protein was spanned by vaccine-associated CD4 TCRs, and dominant responses were seen in regions 160-218 and 743-854. In the small 56-69-year group, the increase in depth fell short of significance, most likely because of low power. Participants were mostly white British, with more females than males. The authors suggested clonal diversity may have been underestimated.

The CDR3 regions of human TCRbeta chains were analyzed by immunosequencing. The study's processing was this. TCRs in the repertoires were matched against a reference library of SARS-CoV-2-specific TCRs that had been generated with the MIRA antigen-specificity platform. Breadth was defined as the fraction of unique TCRs that were SARS-CoV-2-associated. Depth was defined as the fraction of total T cells that were SARS-CoV-2-associated. Using the MIRA data, each spike-specific TCR was mapped to the spike region that the TCR reacts to and placed in a CD4 or CD8 class. Log10-transformed breadth and depth values were compared by one-way ANOVA with Sidak's multiple comparisons tests. Held by TCRdb, this immuneACCESS table contains in-frame sequences only and omits some clones. Under half of the omission traces to an unresolved V gene where checked; the cause of the rest is unknown. That table is the source of V, J and clone size, and D and trimming were worked out from the DNA. This sample lists over 110,000 clones; 75% to 90% were detected once. Approximately 1.8% of the sample rests with the top ten.

The sample's time point label is to be understood as: about 28 days (+/-7) after the second vaccine dose. AZD1222 recipients given second doses at about 4 weeks or at about 12 weeks were pooled, since spike-specific TCR depth and breadth were not found to differ between the two schedules. The vaccinee samples were drawn from two UK trials, COV001 and COV002, one of which was a single-blind randomized controlled phase 2/3 trial testing AZD1222 (ChAdOx1 nCoV-19) in healthy adults. For TCRbeta chain sequencing, PBMC samples from trial participants were taken at day 0 and at day 28 after the second dose.

The sequence is built from TRBV19 and TRBJ1-5, with the D gene not confidently named. This receptor was obtained from an adult who received the AZD1222 COVID-19 vaccine. Sequences were derived from peripheral blood, sampled 28 days after the second AZD1222 dose. The nucleotides are TGTGCCAGTAGTATAGGGGTCCTAAACAATCAGCCCCAGCATTTT. Its translation is CASSIGVLNNQPQHF.